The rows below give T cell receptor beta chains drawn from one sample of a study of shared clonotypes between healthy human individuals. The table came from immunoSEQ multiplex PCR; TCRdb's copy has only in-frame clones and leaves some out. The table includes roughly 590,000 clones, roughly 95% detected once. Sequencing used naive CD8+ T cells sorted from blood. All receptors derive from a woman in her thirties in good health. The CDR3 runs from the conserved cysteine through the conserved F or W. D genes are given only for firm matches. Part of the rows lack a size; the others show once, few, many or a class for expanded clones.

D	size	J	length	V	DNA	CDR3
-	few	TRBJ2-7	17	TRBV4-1	TGCGCCAGCAGCCAAGCCCCGGCAGGGGAAGGCTCCTACGAGCAGTACTTC	CASSQAPAGEGSYEQYF
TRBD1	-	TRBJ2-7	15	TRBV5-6	TGTGCCAGCAGCTTACGGGACAGGAGATTCTACGAGCAGTACTTC	CASSLRDRRFYEQYF
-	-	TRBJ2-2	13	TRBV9	TGTGCCAGCAGACCTGGTTCCACCGGGGAGCTGTTTTTT	CASRPGSTGELFF
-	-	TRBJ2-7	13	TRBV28	TGTGCCAGCAGGTCTTCCCTTCGGCGGGAGCAGTACTTC	CASRSSLRREQYF
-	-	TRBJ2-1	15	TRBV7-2	TGTGCCAGCACCCCTTTTTCTTATTCCTACAATGAGCAGTTCTTC	CASTPFSYSYNEQFF
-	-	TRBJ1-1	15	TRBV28	TGTGCCAGCGAGGAGCCGCGGCAAATGAACACTGAAGCTTTCTTT	CASEEPRQMNTEAFF
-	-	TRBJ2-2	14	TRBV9	TGTGCCAGCAGTAGCGGAGGGTACACCGGGGAGCTGTTTTTT	CASSSGGYTGELFF
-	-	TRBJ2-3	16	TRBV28	TGTGCCAGCAGTAGTTGGGAGACGTCTAGCACAGATACGCAGTATTTT	CASSSWETSSTDTQYF
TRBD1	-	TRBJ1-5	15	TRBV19	TGTGCCAGTAGCCTTTATACAGGGGGCGTTCAGCCCCAGCATTTT	CASSLYTGGVQPQHF
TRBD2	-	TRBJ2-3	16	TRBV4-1	TGCGCCAGCAGCCAAGTATTAGCGGGAGGGCCAGATACGCAGTATTTT	CASSQVLAGGPDTQYF
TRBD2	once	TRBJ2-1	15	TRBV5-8	TGTGCCAGCAGCCTAGGACTAGCTCGCGGCGATGAGCAGTTCTTC	CASSLGLARGDEQFF
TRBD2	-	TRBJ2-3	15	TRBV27	TGTGCCAGCAGTCCGGCGGGGGGTGGCACAGATACGCAGTATTTT	CASSPAGGGTDTQYF
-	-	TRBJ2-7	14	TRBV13	TGTGCCAGCAGCTTAGGTCTGACCCCCCACGAGCAGTACTTC	CASSLGLTPHEQYF
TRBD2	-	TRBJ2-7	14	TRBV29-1	TGCAGCGCTGGACTAGCGGCCCCGGGGAACGAGCAGTACTTC	CSAGLAAPGNEQYF
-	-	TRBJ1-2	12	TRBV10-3	TGTGCCATCAGTGAATCCAGCTATGGCTACACCTTC	CAISESSYGYTF
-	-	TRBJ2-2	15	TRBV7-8	TGTGCCAGCAGACGAGCAGGGGCGAACACCGGGGAGCTGTTTTTT	CASRRAGANTGELFF
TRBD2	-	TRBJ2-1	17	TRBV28	TGTGCCAGCAGTTTTCCCCCCCGAGTAGCGGGAGGGCCGGAGCAGTTCTTC	CASSFPPRVAGGPEQFF
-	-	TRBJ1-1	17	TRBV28	TGTGCCAGCAGTTTATTGGGAGGGCTCCATCGGGGGACTGAAGCTTTCTTT	CASSLLGGLHRGTEAFF
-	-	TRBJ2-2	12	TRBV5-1	TGCGCCAGCAGTCAATTACCCGGGGAGCTGTTTTTT	CASSQLPGELFF
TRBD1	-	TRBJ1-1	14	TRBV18	TGTGCCAGCTCACCCGGGACAGGTTTGACTGAAGCTTTCTTT	CASSPGTGLTEAFF
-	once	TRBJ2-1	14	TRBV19	TGTGCCAGTAGTTACAGGGTTGCCTACAATGAGCAGTTCTTC	CASSYRVAYNEQFF
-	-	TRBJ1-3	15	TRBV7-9	TGTGCCAGCAGCTTAGCAGGGAACTCTGGAAACACCATATATTTT	CASSLAGNSGNTIYF
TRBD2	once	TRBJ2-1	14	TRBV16	TGTGCCAGCGAAGGACTAGCGGGAGACAATGAGCAGTTCTTC	CASEGLAGDNEQFF
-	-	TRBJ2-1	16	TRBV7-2	TGTGCCAGCAGCTTAGGGGGGGCAAGCTCCTACAATGAGCAGTTCTTC	CASSLGGASSYNEQFF
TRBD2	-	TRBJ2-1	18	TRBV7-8	TGTGCCAGCAGCGCAGGACTAGCGGGTTCAAGCTCCTACAATGAGCAGTTCTTC	CASSAGLAGSSSYNEQFF